This entry describes one T cell receptor beta chain. Its antigen remains unidentified. There are no base qualities to consult, and no much larger clone falls within one base. This entry comes from a study of shared clonotypes between healthy human individuals (dated by TCRdb to between 2020 and 2021). For context, the study as a whole: The cohort included a few men and a couple of women between 18 and 49 years of age. For each donor, three plates each were used for CD4 naive and CD4 memory, two plates were used for CD8 naive, and one plate was used for CD8 memory. To estimate repertoire size and how much clonotypes are shared between individuals, the study performed deep sequencing of blood TCR repertoires from a handful of healthy adults. To increase sequencing depth and limit assay-specific biases, TCR repertoire library preparation and sequencing were carried out by different laboratories using diverse techniques. Each donor's leukapheresis produced roughly between about 0.8 and 8.9 billion PBMCs. Results the study describes overall, beyond this receptor: Pairwise subsampling led to the expectation that sequencing depth would affect the degree of clonotype sharing among donors. Naive subsets generally had larger estimated clonotype richness than memory subsets did. Compared with non-shared clonotypes, clonotypes shared by all four sorted-subset donors had higher generation probabilities. Roughly 5.2% of naive CD4, 3.5% of naive CD8, 2% to 2.5% of memory CD4, and about 0.4% of memory CD8 clonotypes were shared across a handful of donors. Even with the large sequencing depth, rarefaction of the sorted-subset datasets indicated that sequencing was incomplete. Sampling was limited to blood, and TCR repertoires in tissue likely differ from TCR repertoires in blood. Because the study included only a small number of donors, the genetic and exposure-history diversity represented was limited.

TCR CDR3 regions were amplified from genomic DNA by multiplex PCR using the deep immunoSEQ assay. Genomic DNA extracted from each cell subset was distributed evenly over all wells of several immunoSEQ 96-well plates, and each plate served as one replicate. For sorted subsets, about 200 ng genomic DNA, equal to tens of thousands of T cell genomes, was loaded into each replicate PCR. Purified libraries were measured with a Qubit 3.0 fluorometer, size-checked on a Bioanalyzer 2100, and measured again with the KAPA Library Quantification kit. Every immunoSEQ 96-well plate was sequenced on a dedicated single-read 150-cycle Illumina NextSeq 550 flow cell. The authors processed their data as follows. Because the immunoSEQ output included only junctional sequences and no quality scores, the filtering could not be the same as the filtering used for full-length reads. Sequences were annotated with PyIR, a Python wrapper for IgBLAST v1.9, and V/J genes and CDR3 were assigned using IMGT germline references. Reads with weak V/J assignments (E-value above 1e-6), missing CDR3, stop codons, out-of-frame junctions, or ambiguous translated residues were removed. A V3J clonotype was defined by an identical inferred V gene, J gene, and CDR3 amino acid sequence. The percentage overlap between two repertoires was calculated by dividing the number of shared unique clonotypes by the size of the smaller repertoire. Richness of each repertoire was evaluated using RTK rarefaction, the Chao1 estimator, and Recon v2.1 estimates of unobserved clonotypes. Generation probabilities were computed with OLGA for all TCRbeta clonotypes obtained by the gDNA method from a few donors. The table comes from immuneACCESS by way of TCRdb, which keeps in-frame sequences with V and J called. Part of the clones is missing from these tables; in studies checked, under half for an unresolved V gene and the rest for unknown reasons. The V and J calls and clone size were taken over from that table, and D and trimming were inferred from the DNA. The sample includes about a million clones, with about 80% observed a single time. The ten biggest clones cover about 0.94% of the sample.

The donors were healthy, HIV-negative adults who had no recently reported acute infections or vaccinations. Every donor was a Caucasian adult living in Nashville, Tennessee, USA. CD4+ T cells were enriched by magnetic negative selection, after which naive cells were positively selected on CD45RA and the negative fraction was taken as the memory subset. Blood was collected by leukapheresis, and PBMCs were isolated by Ficoll-Histopaque density gradient centrifugation and then cryopreserved in liquid nitrogen vapor phase. Purity and quantity of every magnetically sorted T cell population were checked by analytical flow cytometry. Each sorted fraction had its genomic DNA isolated and then quantified by UV absorbance on a Nanodrop 2000c. Inclusive of the bounding cysteine and phenylalanine, the CDR3 is 13 residues long. The sequence is cut down to CDR3 DNA, 39 bases in frame from base 1. A distance of 8 bases separates the germline ends of V and J, which lose 1 base and 4 bases respectively. The germline V gene sets CDR1 to SGHRS and CDR2 to YFSETQ.

The sequence links TRBV5-1 to TRBJ1-1, with the D gene call left open. The source material was memory CD4+ T cells from PBMCs. The cell subset or site label here, explained by the study, means: CD45RA-negative fraction. This TCR was sampled from a man younger than 35 in good health. Some clones in this sample may be carry-over from other donors' samples. Here the CDR3 is given as CASSLTVTTEAFF. The sequenced DNA: TGCGCCAGCAGCTTGACAGTTACCACTGAAGCTTTCTTT.